The table lists the clone carrying this T cell receptor beta chain with a few counts. Germline CDR1 reads SEHNR; CDR2 reads FQNEAQ (reference sequence). V shed 5 bases and J shed 7 bases, with 21 bases lying between them. The CDR3 consists of 15 residues. MiXCR, applied by TCRdb to the 5' RACE reads, yields one record per CDR3 protein. The sample holds a few hundred thousand distinct CDR3 sequences, about 17% seen once. The data belong to a study of T cells after yellow fever vaccination. The receptor comes from a man aged 18 to 35 who received the YFV17D yellow fever vaccine. This chain uses TRBV7-9 with TRBJ2-7, with D perhaps TRBD2 (7 bases). The sequenced sample was PBMCs, obtained 4 to 6 days after the first yellow fever vaccination. CDR3 nucleotides: TGTGCCAGCAGCCCGTCCTCCCGGGGAGGGGGAGAGCAGTACTTC. Translation: CASSPSSRGGGEQYF.